This T cell receptor beta chain is from a study of T cell responses to AZD1222 COVID-19 vaccine. This clone was seen a single time. What it binds is unknown. Overall study findings and caveats: At baseline, seropositivity was found in only 6 or 7 AZD1222 recipients. Close to half of spike-specific TCRs reportedly recognize unmutated variant regions. The study found vaccine-associated CD4 TCRs spanning spike, dominant at 160-218 and 743-854.

V gave up 3 bases and J gave up 0 bases, with 12 bases separating them. The CDR3 has 16 residues. CDR1 and CDR2 from the germline V gene are KGHSH and LQKENI. The method was immunoSEQ multiplex PCR; TCRdb's version includes in-frame clones alone and lacks a portion of them. Here the sample spans 150,000 to 200,000 clones, 94% being singletons. Sequencing used peripheral blood, obtained on day 0 of AZD1222 vaccination. The chain links TRBV18 to TRBJ2-1; D is possibly TRBD2 (6 bases). The receptor comes from an adult in good health. The DNA of the CDR3 is TGTGCCAGCTCACCCACAGCGGGCAACTCCTACAATGAGCAGTTCTTC. As protein: CASSPTAGNSYNEQFF.